This T cell receptor beta chain is from a study of cytomegalovirus exposure and HLA in healthy donors. Study observations and caveats: The investigators catalogued 150 to 200 TCR beta chains as cytomegalovirus-associated.

TCRdb's copy holds only in-frame clones and misses some; the assay was immunoSEQ multiplex PCR. The sample includes fewer than 150,000 clones, 85% to 90% seen only once; the top ten take roughly 1.4%. Concerning this clone itself: Antigen unknown.

These donors were members of the 120-subject validation cohort, a group separate from the approximately 670-subject first cohort. The sequence came from a man aged 25-45 years in good health and CMV-seronegative. The sample was PBMCs.

CDR3 DNA sequence: TGTGCCAGCAGCGTAGACCTAGCGGGAGGGGGTACGGAGCAGTACTTC. This gives the protein CASSVDLAGGGTEQYF. The V gene is TRBV9, the J gene TRBJ2-7; 12 bases fit TRBD2. Germline CDR1 is SGDLS and CDR2 is YYNGEE. With V trimmed by 0 bases and J by 7 bases, 8 bases remained unmatched. This CDR3 is built from 16 residues.